One and the same sample provided the 2 T cell receptor beta chains below, sequenced in a study of cytomegalovirus exposure and HLA in healthy donors. The study ran its PCR with 60 Vbeta and 13 Jbeta primers. Using immunoSEQ multiplex PCR, the repertoire was profiled, and TCRdb retains in-frame clones only, with some absent. The profile shows some 98,000 clones, roughly a tenth of them singletons. The specimen was PBMCs. The receptors originated from a man in his fifties or sixties in good health and CMV-seropositive.

A word on this clone: One end of the junction does not line up with germline, which may come from a read error. This chain uses TRBV10-3 with TRBJ2-1, with 8 bases fitting TRBD2. This CDR3 has 12 amino acids. In germline, CDR1 is ENHRY, CDR2 SYGVKD. The CDR3 nucleotides are TGTGCCATCAGTGAGGGAGCGGGAGAGCTGTTCTTC. Encoded protein: CAISEGAGELFF.

V usage is TRBV7-6 and J usage is TRBJ2-5; possible D gene TRBD2, 7 bases. Germline V gene data show CDR1 as SGHVS and CDR2 as FNYEAQ. V lost 2 bases and J 4 bases, leaving 20 bases between the germline ends. This CDR3 is built from 17 residues. CDR3 region: CASSLFGGGGVAETQYF. CDR3 coding DNA: TGTGCCAGCAGCTTATTCGGAGGGGGAGGGGTGGCAGAGACCCAGTACTTC.